This T cell receptor (beta chain) was documented in a study of T cells expressing NK-cell markers. Study-level background: Beta-chain profiling covered CD3+CD56+NKG2C+, CD3+CD56+NKG2C- and CD3+CD56-NKG2C+ sorted subsets.

A remark on this clonotype: Its target is unknown.

CDR3 size: 13 residues. Germline loops: CDR1 LNHDA, CDR2 SQIVND (reference sequence). Study observations and caveats: No clear determination of HCMV specificity was made for expanded NKG2C+ T cell clones.

TCR beta cDNA was generated via 5'RACE template switching incorporating UMIs. From the 5' RACE reads, TCRdb lists one entry per CDR3 protein and no DNA. The sample yields about 260,000 distinct CDR3 sequences, of which the top ten take up 0.39%. The chain couples TRBV19 to TRBJ2-1. The specimen sequenced was blood T cells: a sorted CD56 or NKG2C T cell subset, CD4+ or CD8+ T cells, or bulk PBMC T cells (not recorded which). The receptor comes from a young man in good health. The CDR3 sequence is CASSTAIYNEQFF.